This section outlines one T cell receptor beta chain sequence together with its context. Its antigen is still unknown. The sample comes from a study of somatic mutations in cytotoxic T cells in rheumatoid arthritis. Study-level points and caveats: Rheumatoid arthritis patients showed slight TRBV07 underrepresentation, unadjusted for multiple comparisons.

Germline V gene lookup returns CDR1 SGDLS and CDR2 YYNGEE. There are 16 residues in the CDR3. J lost 2 bases, V lost 4 bases, and 7 bases had no gene match. Measured with immunoSEQ multiplex PCR; TCRdb has only the in-frame clones, and not every one. The sample has approximately 18,000 clones, roughly 72% seen once. The sequence derives from a man between 60 and 75 years old in good health. Sequencing used CD8+ T cells sorted from blood. V usage is TRBV9 and J usage is TRBJ2-1; 9 bases are a match to TRBD2. The DNA of the CDR3 is TGTGCCAGCAGCCTCCGAGCGGGAGGAACCTACAATGAGCAGTTCTTC. It specifies CASSLRAGGTYNEQFF.